In its sample, the clone carrying this TCR beta chain ranks as medium-sized. No antigen is known for it. The CDR3 extends over 17 amino acids. With 1 base removed from V and 0 bases from J, the gap between germline ends came to 11 bases. CDR1 is SGHKS and CDR2 is YYEKEE in the germline V gene (reference sequence). The data derive from a study of CD8 T cells in ankylosing spondylitis. Study-wide results and limits: Clones linked with disease were CD8+ and fairly uncommon in the peripheral blood. There was a TCR beta motif, made of eight highly homologous variants, that appeared characteristic of ankylosing spondylitis blood. As reported, disease-linked clones showed significant enrichment in matched ankylosing spondylitis synovial fluid.

The TCR beta libraries were generated through quantitative 5'-RACE incorporating molecular barcodes. TCRdb reprocessed the 5' RACE reads with MiXCR, giving one entry per CDR3 protein. The data hold some 39,000 distinct CDR3 sequences, with approximately 9.9% observed a single time. Source material: synovial fluid, either unsorted or a sorted T cell fraction (not recorded which). This clonotype was obtained from a male donor with ankylosing spondylitis. The V and J genes are TRBV5-5 and TRBJ2-6; a possible D gene is TRBD1 (6 bases). This CDR3 is CASSLTGYYSGANVLTF. CDR3 in DNA: TGTGCCAGCAGCTTGACAGGGTACTACTCTGGGGCCAACGTCCTGACTTTC.